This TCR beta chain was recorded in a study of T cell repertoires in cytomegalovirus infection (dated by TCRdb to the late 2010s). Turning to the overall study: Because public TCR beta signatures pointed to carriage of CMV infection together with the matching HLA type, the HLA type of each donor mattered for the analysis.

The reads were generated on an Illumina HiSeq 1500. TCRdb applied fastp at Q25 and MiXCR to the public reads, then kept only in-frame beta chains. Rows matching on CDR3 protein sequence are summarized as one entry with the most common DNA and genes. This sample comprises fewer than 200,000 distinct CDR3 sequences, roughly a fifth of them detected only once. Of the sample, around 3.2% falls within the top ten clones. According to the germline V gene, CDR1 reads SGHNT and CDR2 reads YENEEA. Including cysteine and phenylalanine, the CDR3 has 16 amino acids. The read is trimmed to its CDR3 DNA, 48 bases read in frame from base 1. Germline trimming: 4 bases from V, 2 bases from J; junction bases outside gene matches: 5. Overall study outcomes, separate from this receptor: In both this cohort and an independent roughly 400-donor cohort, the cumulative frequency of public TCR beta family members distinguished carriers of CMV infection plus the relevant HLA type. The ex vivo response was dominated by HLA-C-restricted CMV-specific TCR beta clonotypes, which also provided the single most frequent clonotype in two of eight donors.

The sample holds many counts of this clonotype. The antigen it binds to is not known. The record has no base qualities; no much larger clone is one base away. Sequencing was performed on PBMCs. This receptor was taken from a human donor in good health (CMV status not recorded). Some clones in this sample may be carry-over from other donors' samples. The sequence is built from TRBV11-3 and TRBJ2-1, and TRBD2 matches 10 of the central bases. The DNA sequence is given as TGTGCCAGCAGCTCCTCAGCGGGAGGGCCCTACAATGAGCAGTTCTTC. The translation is CASSSSAGGPYNEQFF.